Each of the 28 T cell receptor beta chains below was sequenced from the same sample in a study of cytomegalovirus exposure and HLA in healthy donors. With 60 Vbeta and 13 Jbeta primers, the PCR was carried out. Method: immunoSEQ multiplex PCR; TCRdb's copy keeps in-frame clones and lacks some. This sample carries 120,000 or so clones, 80% of them seen once, and the ten largest clones take 1%. Sequenced material: PBMCs. All receptors come from a man in his forties or fifties in good health and CMV-seronegative.

The V gene is TRBV7-9, the J gene TRBJ2-7, with 14 bases matching TRBD2. There are 16 residues in the CDR3. Germline-derived CDR1 and CDR2 are SEHNR and FQNEAQ (reference sequence). V dropped 5 bases and J dropped 5; count of bases not matched to a gene: 8. CDR3 nucleotide sequence: TGTGCCAGCAGCCGACCGGGACTAGCGGGAGTCGACGAGCAGTACTTC. This gives the protein CASSRPGLAGVDEQYF.

This chain connects TRBV2 to TRBJ2-4; TRBD1 is a possible D gene (5 bases). V was clipped by 5 bases and J by 7 bases, with 12 bases between them. Germline loops: CDR1 SNHLY, CDR2 FYNNEI. This CDR3 has 13 amino acids. CDR3 region: CASSRGRANIQYF. In DNA, the CDR3 is TGTGCCAGCAGTCGCGGCAGGGCCAACATTCAGTACTTC.

J is TRBJ2-4 and V is TRBV9; 9 positions agree with TRBD1. Germline assignment: CDR1 SGDLS and CDR2 YYNGEE. Unmatched junction bases numbered 18, after V lost 4 bases and J lost 1 base. CDR3 length: 20 amino acids. Here the CDR3 reads CASSYRDRETTRDAKNIQYF. DNA for the CDR3: TGTGCCAGCAGCTACAGGGACAGGGAGACGACCAGGGATGCCAAAAACATTCAGTACTTC.

The V call is TRBV28, the J call TRBJ1-1, with TRBD1 matching over 9 bases. After removal of 4 bases from V and 5 bases from J, the junction contained 11 bases not matched to a gene. Germline V gene data show CDR1 as MDHEN and CDR2 as SYDVKM. The CDR3 is 16 amino acids. The CDR3 DNA sequence: TGTGCCAGCAGTTCGTCCGGGACAGGGTCGGGGACTGAAGCTTTCTTT. Its protein is CASSSSGTGSGTEAFF.

The CDR3 sequence: CASSLLAGATYEQYF. The CDR3 DNA reads as TGCGCCAGCAGTTTACTAGCGGGAGCCACCTACGAGCAGTACTTC. This chain uses TRBV5-1 with TRBJ2-7; 11 bases fit TRBD2. The ends lost 5 bases at V and 2 bases at J; junction bases unmatched: 6. The CDR3 contains 15 residues. Germline V gene lookup returns CDR1 SGHRS and CDR2 YFSETQ.

The gene calls are TRBV2 and TRBJ2-5, with 10 positions matching TRBD2. The junction had 6 bases not matched to a gene; V was cut back by 3 bases and J by 2 bases. This CDR3 is built from 16 residues. Germline assignment: CDR1 SNHLY and CDR2 FYNNEI. The CDR3 sequence is CASSDGLAGEQETQYF. CDR3 nucleotide sequence: TGTGCCAGCAGTGACGGGCTAGCGGGGGAGCAAGAGACCCAGTACTTC.

The CDR3 sequence is CASSFRRNYGYTF. CDR3 bases: TGTGCCAGCAGTTTTCGCAGAAACTATGGCTACACCTTC. The chain couples TRBV28 to TRBJ1-2; D is unresolved. Trimming pared 3 bases from V and 2 bases from J, leaving 7 bases between. CDR1 is MDHEN, CDR2 SYDVKM, per germline. The CDR3 totals 13 residues.

This clone was seen a single time. V and J are TRBV28 and TRBJ2-7; 8 nucleotides match TRBD2. CDR3 size: 15 residues. From germline, CDR1 is MDHEN and CDR2 SYDVKM. J lost 4 bases, V lost 6 bases, and 11 bases had no gene match. CDR3 in DNA: TGTGCCAGCAGGGACGGGGGGGCGGGGGGTTACGAGCAGTACTTC. Protein: CASRDGGAGGYEQYF.

This sequence joins TRBV6-5 and TRBJ1-6; no clear D. The V gene lost 0 bases and the J gene lost 6 bases, with 9 bases spanning the gap. In germline, CDR1 is MNHEY, CDR2 SVGAGI. This CDR3 comprises 15 residues. This chain's CDR3 is CASSYSGRVNSPLHF. DNA for the CDR3: TGTGCCAGCAGTTACTCGGGGAGGGTTAATTCACCCCTCCACTTT.

V usage is TRBV29-1 and J usage is TRBJ2-7; unclear D gene. The length of the CDR3 is 11 residues. Germline loops: CDR1 SQVTM, CDR2 ANQGSEA. Trimming took 4 bases from V and 5 from J, leaving 9 bases between them. The CDR3 loop reads CSVGPEHEQYF. The DNA for the CDR3 is TGCAGCGTTGGCCCCGAGCACGAGCAGTACTTC.

The V gene is TRBV5-1, the J gene TRBJ2-2; D gene uncertain. Per the germline V gene, CDR1 is SGHRS and CDR2 is YFSETQ. The CDR3 is 14 residues long. With 3 bases removed from V and 3 bases from J, the gap between germline ends came to 9 bases. CDR3: CASSSETYTGELFF. The DNA for the CDR3 is TGCGCCAGCAGCTCGGAGACCTACACCGGGGAGCTGTTTTTT.

The rearrangement uses TRBV7-2 and TRBJ2-5; 8 bases are shared with TRBD1. Per germline, CDR1 SGHTA and CDR2 FQGNSA. With V trimmed by 2 bases and J by 5 bases, 7 bases remained unmatched. The CDR3 contains 15 residues. The CDR3 loop is CASSLTLTGEETQYF. CDR3 nucleotide sequence: TGTGCCAGCAGCTTAACGCTGACAGGGGAGGAGACCCAGTACTTC.

The CDR3 coding sequence is TGTGCCAGCAGCTTATCAGGTCCCTACGAGCAGTACTTC. Its translation is CASSLSGPYEQYF. The V call is TRBV5-4, the J call TRBJ2-7; no reliable D call. The germline gives CDR1 SGHNT, CDR2 YYREEE (reference sequence). V lost 2 bases to trimming and J lost 2 bases, with 8 bases between them. CDR3 size: 13 residues. The full variable domain, its missing parts supplied by reference TRBV5-4 and TRBJ2-7, is ETGVTQSPTHLIKTRGQQVTLRCSSQSGHNTVSWYQQALGQGPQFIFQYYREEENGRGNFPPRFSGLQFPNYSSELNVNALELDDSALYLCASSLSGPYEQYFGPGTRLTVT.

This clone was detected only once. The chain is built from TRBV10-2 and TRBJ2-5; a weak D match, TRBD1 (6 bases). Germline V lookup: CDR1 WSHSY, CDR2 SAAADI. Deletions cut 1 base from V and 6 bases from J, with 12 bases between. The CDR3 is 14 residues long. CDR3 residues: CASSELDRRQTQYF. The CDR3 coding sequence is TGCGCCAGCAGTGAGTTGGACAGAAGGCAGACCCAGTACTTC.

This clone was counted a few times. The rearrangement uses TRBV29-1 and TRBJ1-1; TRBD1 might be the D (5 bases). The CDR3 sequence is 12 residues long. Germline V lookup: CDR1 SQVTM, CDR2 ANQGSEA. The V end lost 5 bases, the J end lost 2 bases, and 9 bases lay between the germline ends. The CDR3 reads CSVWGYNTEAFF. Written as DNA, the CDR3 is TGCAGCGTTTGGGGCTACAACACTGAAGCTTTCTTT.

The genes are TRBV18 and TRBJ2-3; 7 bases are a match to TRBD2. CDR1 and CDR2 from the germline V gene are KGHSH and LQKENI. The CDR3 length is 14 residues. V lost 6 bases, J lost 2 bases, and 5 bases stayed unmatched. CDR3: CASSRGGTTDTQYF. The CDR3 bases are TGTGCCAGCTCGCGCGGGGGAACCACAGATACGCAGTATTTT.

For this clone: Germline is not matched at one junction end, which may reflect a read error. At the DNA level, this CDR3 is encoded by other sequences in the same sample as well. This chain uses TRBV7-8 with TRBJ1-1; possible D gene TRBD1, 5 bases. The germline V gene encodes CDR1 SGHVS and CDR2 FQNEAQ. This CDR3 is built from 17 residues. CDR3 coding DNA: TGTGCCAGCAGCTTAACCCTTCGTCAGGGTCTGGGCACTGAAGCTTTTTTT. Translation gives CASSLTLRQGLGTEAFF. The variable domain in full, completed from reference TRBV7-8 and TRBJ1-1, reads GAGVSQSPRYKVAKRGQDVALRCDPISGHVSLFWYQQALGQGPEFLTYFQNEAQLDKSGLPSDRFFAERPEGSVSTLKIQRTQQEDSAVYLCASSLTLRQGLGTEAFFGQGTRLTVV.

The CDR3 loop reads CASSVYGQGMEAFF. The CDR3 DNA reads as TGCGCCAGCAGCGTATACGGACAGGGTATGGAAGCTTTCTTT. The chain has TRBV5-1 and TRBJ1-1, with TRBD1 identical over 8 bases. Losses at the gene ends were 4 bases for V and 8 bases for J; bases not matched to a gene: 10. Germline assignment: CDR1 SGHRS and CDR2 YFSETQ. The length of the CDR3 is 14 residues.

V and J are TRBV10-3 and TRBJ2-5; 12 bases are a match to TRBD2. Looked up from germline, CDR1 is ENHRY and CDR2 is SYGVKD. V lost 4 bases to trimming and J lost 2 bases; unmatched junction nucleotides: 5. The CDR3 sequence is 16 residues long. The CDR3, as DNA: TGTGCCATCAGTGCCCGACTAGCGGGGGAACAAGAGACCCAGTACTTC. Amino acid sequence: CAISARLAGEQETQYF.

The rearrangement joins TRBV4-1 to TRBJ2-1; the D is unclear. The CDR3 sequence is 11 residues long. Germline values: CDR1 MGHRA, CDR2 YSYEKL. Trimming pared 3 bases from V and 9 bases from J, leaving 6 bases between. CDR3 sequence (DNA): TGCGCCAGCAGCCAGGGCGCTGAGCAGTTCTTC. As protein: CASSQGAEQFF.

The chain couples TRBV30 to TRBJ1-3; no definite D call. CDR1 is GTSNPN, CDR2 SVGIG, per germline (reference sequence). The ends were cut back, 5 bases at V and 4 bases at J, with 9 bases in the middle. The CDR3 is made up of 12 amino acids. The CDR3: CAWYIPGNTIYF. In DNA form, the CDR3 reads TGTGCCTGGTACATACCCGGAAACACCATATATTTT.

This clone was seen once. CDR3 loop: CASSQVTGNTGELFF. CDR3 in DNA: TGCGCCAGCAGCCAGGTGACTGGGAACACCGGGGAGCTGTTTTTT. The gene calls are TRBV4-1 and TRBJ2-2; D not certain. In germline, CDR1 is MGHRA, CDR2 YSYEKL. The CDR3 has 15 residues. Trimming shortened V by 3 bases and J by 1 base, and 9 bases separated the two germline ends.

The chain carries TRBV2 and TRBJ2-5; TRBD1 matches 8 bases. J was trimmed by 2 bases and V by 7 bases; bases with no gene match: 3. Per the germline V gene, CDR1 is SNHLY and CDR2 is FYNNEI. The length of the CDR3 is 13 residues. DNA for the CDR3: TGTGCCAGCAATGGACAGGGACAAGAGACCCAGTACTTC. Translating gives CASNGQGQETQYF.

The sample holds a few counts of this clone. The rearrangement joins TRBV2 to TRBJ2-3; D is unresolved. Trimming took 6 bases from V and 0 from J, leaving 7 bases between them. Germline CDR1 reads SNHLY; CDR2 reads FYNNEI. The CDR3 runs 13 residues. As DNA, the CDR3 is TGTGCCAGCAGGACAATAAGCACAGATACGCAGTATTTT. Protein: CASRTISTDTQYF.

This clone was picked up one time. The rearrangement uses TRBV28 and TRBJ1-5; 7 positions match TRBD1. The CDR3 totals 14 residues. Germline values: CDR1 MDHEN, CDR2 SYDVKM. V shed 7 bases, J shed 5 bases, and the junction held 8 bases outside the gene matches. This CDR3 reads CASTQGQDDQPQHF. CDR3 coding DNA: TGTGCCAGCACCCAAGGACAGGACGATCAGCCCCAGCATTTT.

The chain's CDR3 is CASSERVRTDYGYTF. The CDR3 region has the DNA TGTGCCAGCAGTGAAAGGGTTCGGACAGACTATGGCTACACCTTC. The rearrangement links TRBV6-1 to TRBJ1-2, with D maybe TRBD1 (6 bases). V was cut by 2 bases and J by 3 bases, with 13 bases left in between. Germline V gives CDR1 MNHNS, CDR2 SASEGT. CDR3 length: 15 residues.

The chain couples TRBV5-1 to TRBJ2-2, with 11 bases lining up with TRBD1. Germline-derived CDR1 and CDR2 are SGHRS and YFSETQ. Trimming at V came to 5 bases and at J to 6 bases, leaving 6 bases not matched to a gene. CDR3 length equals 15 residues. This chain's CDR3 is CASSPGTGGSGELFF. The CDR3 DNA is TGCGCCAGCAGTCCCGGGACAGGGGGATCCGGGGAGCTGTTTTTT. Based on the CDR3 plus reference TRBV5-1 and TRBJ2-2, the full variable domain is KAGVTQTPRYLIKTRGQQVTLSCSPISGHRSVSWYQQTPGQGLQFLFEYFSETQRNKGNFPGRFSGRQFSNSRSEMNVSTLELGDSALYLCASSPGTGGSGELFFGEGSRLTVL.

CDR3 amino acids: CAISATGSTEAFF. CDR3 DNA: TGTGCCATCAGTGCTACAGGGTCCACTGAAGCTTTCTTT. The genes are TRBV10-3 and TRBJ1-1; tentatively, D is TRBD1 (6 bases). The V gene's germline CDR1 is ENHRY and CDR2 SYGVKD. The CDR3 runs 13 residues. V lost 4 bases, J lost 4 bases, and 10 bases lay in between.